What follows are 19 T cell receptor beta chains derived from one specimen sequenced in a study of neoadjuvant anti-PD-1 for oral cavity cancer. Time point here: after neoadjuvant nivolumab, at surgical resection. The data were produced by immunoSEQ multiplex PCR, yet TCRdb's version contains in-frame clones alone and is incomplete. The sample has some 9,400 clones; 64% are singletons. Material: PBMCs, obtained after nivolumab (anti-PD-1) treatment. These receptors were taken from a person aged 40 to 85 with oral cavity squamous cell carcinoma.

This chain links TRBV6-1 with TRBJ2-6; perhaps TRBD2 as D (6 bases). Germline CDR1 MNHNS, CDR2 SASEGT. The CDR3 runs 15 residues. V dropped 11 bases and J dropped 0 bases, with 14 bases sitting between them. The CDR3 bases are TGTGCCGTTGCGACGGGGGTCTCTGGGGCCAACGTCCTGACTTTC. As protein: CAVATGVSGANVLTF.

The V call is TRBV2, the J call TRBJ1-5; possible D gene TRBD1, 6 bases. Trimming removed 4 bases at V and 7 bases at J, with 14 bases between. The germline CDR1 and CDR2 sequences are SNHLY and FYNNEI. The CDR3 is 14 amino acids. This CDR3 reads CASSAGEGGQPQHF. The DNA for the CDR3 is TGTGCCAGCAGTGCAGGGGAAGGAGGCCAGCCCCAGCATTTT.

The rearrangement joins TRBV5-1 to TRBJ2-3; maybe TRBD1 (6 bases). CDR1 is SGHRS and CDR2 is YFSETQ in the germline V gene. Between the trimmed V and J ends, which lost 3 bases and 2 bases, there was a span of 31 bases. This CDR3 spans 21 amino acids. Written as DNA, the CDR3 is TGCGCCAGCAGCTCGGGACACGCCCGGACCCCGGCCTGGACAGCCACAGATACGCAGTATTTT. It specifies CASSSGHARTPAWTATDTQYF.

As to this clone: This sample includes further DNA sequences coding for the same CDR3. The V gene is TRBV6-5, the J gene TRBJ1-2; TRBD1 matches 7 bases. J gave up 6 bases and V 6 bases, and 4 bases lay outside the gene matches. The germline V gene encodes CDR1 MNHEY and CDR2 SVGAGI. The CDR3 is made up of 12 amino acids. CDR3 amino acids: CASRRTGDGYTF. CDR3 bases: TGTGCCAGCAGGCGTACAGGGGATGGCTACACCTTC.

This clone appeared a few times. The chain has TRBV6-5 and TRBJ2-2; no clear D gene. Per germline, CDR1 MNHEY and CDR2 SVGAGI. Trimming removed 2 bases from V and 4 bases from J, with 8 bases in between. There are 14 residues in the CDR3. The CDR3 here is CASSYTSSTGELFF. As DNA, the CDR3 is TGTGCCAGCAGTTACACATCGAGCACCGGGGAGCTGTTTTTT.

V and J are TRBV28 and TRBJ1-1; D gene unclear. CDR3 length equals 12 residues. The ends were cut back, 7 bases at V and 8 bases at J, with 14 bases in the middle. Germline V gene data show CDR1 as MDHEN and CDR2 as SYDVKM. The CDR3 coding sequence is TGTGCCAGCACCTCTATCGACGTAGAAGCTTTCTTT. Translating it yields CASTSIDVEAFF.

This chain links TRBV11-2 with TRBJ2-2; a weak D match, TRBD2 (6 bases). CDR1 is SGHAT, CDR2 FQNNGV, per germline. CDR3 size: 16 residues. Trimming left V 5 bases short and J 4 bases short, with 17 bases between. The CDR3 loop is CASSPPSVMGTGELFF. The CDR3, as DNA: TGTGCCAGCAGCCCCCCTAGCGTTATGGGCACCGGGGAGCTGTTTTTT.

The V and J genes are TRBV5-1 and TRBJ1-1; the D gene is possibly TRBD1 (6 bases). V dropped 4 bases and J dropped 0 bases, with 13 bases sitting between them. Per germline, CDR1 SGHRS and CDR2 YFSETQ. This CDR3 is 15 amino acids long. The CDR3 region is CASSARGPMNTEAFF. The CDR3 DNA reads TGCGCCAGCAGCGCCCGGGGGCCAATGAACACTGAAGCTTTCTTT.

This clone appeared a few times. The genes are TRBV23-1 and TRBJ2-7; D is perhaps TRBD2 (5 bases). TRBV23-1 is treated as an ORF (open reading frame) with a function not yet certain. The V gene lost 0 bases and the J gene lost 3 bases, with 18 bases spanning the gap. The CDR3 consists of 17 residues. The CDR3 coding sequence is TGCGCCAGCAGTCAATCGTCTAGCCCGGTGGTTGGCTACGAGCAGTACTTC. It translates to CASSQSSSPVVGYEQYF.

This clone was seen only once. This chain connects TRBV27 to TRBJ2-7; D unresolved. CDR3 size: 15 residues. The V end was cut by 4 bases, the J end by 0 bases, with 13 bases between. Germline V gene data show CDR1 as MNHEY and CDR2 as SMNVEV (reference sequence). The CDR3 DNA sequence: TGTGCCAGCAGTTCCCCCCCCCGGGCCTCCTACGAGCAGTACTTC. Its translation: CASSSPPRASYEQYF.

The chain recombines TRBV18 with TRBJ2-7, with a possible D match to TRBD1 (5 bases). Germline V lookup: CDR1 KGHSH, CDR2 LQKENI. V dropped 4 bases and J dropped 5 bases, with 18 bases sitting between them. This CDR3 is 15 amino acids long. The CDR3 spells CASSLRQKDQNEQYF. The CDR3, as DNA: TGTGCCAGCTCACTACGACAGAAGGACCAAAACGAGCAGTACTTC.

V usage is TRBV7-8 and J usage is TRBJ1-1; D remains ambiguous. The CDR3 has 13 residues. Germline CDR1 and CDR2: SGHVS and FQNEAQ. V lost 5 bases, J lost 1 base, and 8 bases lay in between. The CDR3 spells CASSDRGNTEAFF. The DNA of the CDR3 is TGTGCCAGCAGCGACCGGGGGAACACTGAAGCTTTCTTT.

The chain links TRBV9 to TRBJ2-7, with TRBD1 matching over 7 bases. This CDR3 is 18 amino acids long. V gave up 0 bases and J gave up 5 bases; unmatched junction bases: 17. Germline CDR1 reads SGDLS; CDR2 reads YYNGEE. The CDR3 sequence: CASSVGSGRGTVRNEQYF. The CDR3 bases are TGTGCCAGCAGCGTAGGTTCGGGGAGAGGGACAGTAAGAAACGAGCAGTACTTC.

The chain joins TRBV11-2 to TRBJ2-1; TRBD1 aligns across 8 bases. Germline V gene data show CDR1 as SGHAT and CDR2 as FQNNGV. CDR3 length: 15 residues. The junction had 7 bases not matched to a gene; V was cut back by 2 bases and J by 7 bases. The CDR3 is CASSLRQGAGNEQFF. CDR3 DNA sequence: TGTGCCAGCAGCTTAAGGCAGGGGGCAGGGAATGAGCAGTTCTTC.

This clone was counted a few times. The J gene is TRBJ1-2, the V gene TRBV13, with no clear D. Germline V gives CDR1 PRHDT, CDR2 FYEKMQ (reference sequence). The CDR3 has 14 residues. V was shortened by 0 bases and J by 3 bases, with 8 bases between the two germline ends. The CDR3 sequence is CASSLGDGYYGYTF. In DNA, the CDR3 is TGTGCCAGCAGCTTAGGCGACGGGTACTATGGCTACACCTTC.

The chain is built from TRBV5-1 and TRBJ2-1; D is possibly TRBD2 (5 bases). This CDR3 has 15 amino acids. From germline, CDR1 is SGHRS and CDR2 YFSETQ. V shed 0 bases and J shed 4 bases, with 11 bases lying between them. The chain's CDR3 is CASSLAGEGYNEQFF. The DNA of the CDR3 is TGCGCCAGCAGCTTGGCCGGTGAGGGATACAATGAGCAGTTCTTC.

This clone was seen a handful of times. The chain carries TRBV27 and TRBJ1-6; D unclear. Germline V gene data show CDR1 as MNHEY and CDR2 as SMNVEV (reference sequence). CDR3 length: 14 residues. Trimming stripped 3 bases from V and 9 bases from J, with 12 bases between. In nucleotides, the CDR3 is TGTGCCAGCAGTTTTTACCCCCCAGGTTCACCCCTCCACTTT. It specifies CASSFYPPGSPLHF.

This chain connects TRBV5-1 to TRBJ2-6; D may be TRBD1 (6 bases). This CDR3 has 17 residues. From germline, CDR1 is SGHRS and CDR2 YFSETQ. The V end lost 0 bases, the J end lost 4 bases, and 14 bases lay between the germline ends. DNA for the CDR3: TGCGCCAGCAGCTTGGCCACAGGGTCCTCGGGGGCCAACGTCCTGACTTTC. Protein product: CASSLATGSSGANVLTF. The whole variable domain, filled in from reference TRBV5-1 and TRBJ2-6, reads KAGVTQTPRYLIKTRGQQVTLSCSPISGHRSVSWYQQTPGQGLQFLFEYFSETQRNKGNFPGRFSGRQFSNSRSEMNVSTLELGDSALYLCASSLATGSSGANVLTFGAGSRLTVL.

CDR3 protein: CASSPGQTNTEAFF. The CDR3 DNA reads TGCGCCAGCAGTCCTGGACAGACGAACACTGAAGCTTTCTTT. This chain uses TRBV5-1 with TRBJ1-1, with D perhaps matching TRBD1 (6 bases). The germline gives CDR1 SGHRS, CDR2 YFSETQ. Deletions cut 5 bases from V and 1 base from J, with 12 bases between. This CDR3 is 14 amino acids long. Full variable domain (remainder filled in from reference TRBV5-1 and TRBJ1-1): KAGVTQTPRYLIKTRGQQVTLSCSPISGHRSVSWYQQTPGQGLQFLFEYFSETQRNKGNFPGRFSGRQFSNSRSEMNVSTLELGDSALYLCASSPGQTNTEAFFGQGTRLTVV.